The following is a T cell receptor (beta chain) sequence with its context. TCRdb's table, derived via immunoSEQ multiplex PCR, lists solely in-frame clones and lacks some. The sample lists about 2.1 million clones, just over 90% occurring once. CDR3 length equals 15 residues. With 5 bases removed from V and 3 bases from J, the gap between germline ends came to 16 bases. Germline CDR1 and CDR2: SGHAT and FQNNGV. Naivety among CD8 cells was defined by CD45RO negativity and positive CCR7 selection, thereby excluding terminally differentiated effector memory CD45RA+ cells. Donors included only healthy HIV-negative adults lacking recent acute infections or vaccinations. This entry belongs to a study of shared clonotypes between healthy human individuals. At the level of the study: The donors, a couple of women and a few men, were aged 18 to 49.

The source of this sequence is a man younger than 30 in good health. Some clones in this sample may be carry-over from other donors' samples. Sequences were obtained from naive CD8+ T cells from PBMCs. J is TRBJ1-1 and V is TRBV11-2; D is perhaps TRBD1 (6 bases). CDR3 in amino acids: CASSTRDTRHTEAFF. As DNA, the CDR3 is TGTGCCAGCAGCACGCGGGACACCCGGCACACTGAAGCTTTCTTT.